The sequence of this T cell receptor (beta chain) was determined in a study of identical twins. Regarding the study as a whole: Excess twin sharing in beta out-of-frame sequences was weaker. A cross-sectional statistical analysis, not follow-up of the same donors, supported the conclusions.

From the 5' RACE reads, TCRdb called clonotypes with MiXCR, one entry per CDR3 protein. The sample lists 570,000 or so distinct CDR3 sequences, nearly 10% occurring once. Comments on this clonotype: The antigen is not known.

This CDR3 has 13 residues. Germline lookup yields CDR1 DFQATT and CDR2 SNEGSKA (reference sequence). V lost 0 bases to trimming and J lost 5 bases, with 11 bases between them. Another study also made use of these data, one on yellow fever vaccine responses in identical twins.

Sequencing was done on a sample of PBMCs. The genes are TRBV20-1 and TRBJ2-7; D is unresolved. This TCR was sampled from a woman aged 18-29 years in good health. The CDR3 spells CSARETQINEQYF. CDR3 sequence (DNA): TGCAGTGCTAGAGAAACACAGATCAACGAGCAGTACTTC.